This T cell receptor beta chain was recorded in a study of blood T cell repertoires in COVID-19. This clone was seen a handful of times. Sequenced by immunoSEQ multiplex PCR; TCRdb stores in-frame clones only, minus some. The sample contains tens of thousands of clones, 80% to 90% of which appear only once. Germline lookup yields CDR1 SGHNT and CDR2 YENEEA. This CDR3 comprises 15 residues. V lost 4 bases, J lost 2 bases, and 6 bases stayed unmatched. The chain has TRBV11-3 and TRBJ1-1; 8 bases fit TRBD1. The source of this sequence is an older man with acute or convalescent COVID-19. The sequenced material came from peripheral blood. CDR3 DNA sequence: TGTGCCAGCAGCTCACTAGACAGGGGAAACACTGAAGCTTTCTTT. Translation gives CASSSLDRGNTEAFF.